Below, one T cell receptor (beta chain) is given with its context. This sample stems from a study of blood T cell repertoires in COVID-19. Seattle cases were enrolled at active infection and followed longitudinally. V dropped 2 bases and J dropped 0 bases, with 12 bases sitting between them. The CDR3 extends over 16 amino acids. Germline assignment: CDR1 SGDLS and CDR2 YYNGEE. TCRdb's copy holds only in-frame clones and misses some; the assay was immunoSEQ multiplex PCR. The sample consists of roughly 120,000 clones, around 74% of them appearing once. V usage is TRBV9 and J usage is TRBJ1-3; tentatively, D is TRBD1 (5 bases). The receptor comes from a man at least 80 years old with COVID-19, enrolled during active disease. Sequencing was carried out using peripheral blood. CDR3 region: CASSVGGANSGNTIYF. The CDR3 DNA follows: TGTGCCAGCAGCGTTGGTGGGGCTAACTCTGGAAACACCATATATTTT.